A selection of T cell receptor beta chains follows, all from one sample in a study of PD-1 blockade in classical Hodgkin lymphoma. Here immunoSEQ multiplex PCR was the method, and the copy in TCRdb shows in-frame clones only, minus some. The sample includes about 110,000 clones, 70% to 90% of them seen just once. Sequencing was performed on peripheral blood mononuclear cells (PBMCs), taken before the second cycle of nivolumab. These receptors originate from a human donor with classical Hodgkin lymphoma. Both conserved end residues are part of each CDR3.

V gene: TRBV4-1; J gene: TRBJ2-5; CDR3 protein: CASSQSGTQETQYF
V gene: TRBV27; J gene: TRBJ2-1; CDR3 protein: CASSPSGRAGNEQFF
V gene: TRBV7-2; J gene: TRBJ1-3; CDR3 protein: CASSLGRQAPPGNTIYF
V gene: TRBV19; J gene: TRBJ1-1; CDR3 protein: CATHGDTEAFF
V gene: TRBV7-6; J gene: TRBJ2-7; CDR3 protein: CASSEGLAGGYEQYF
V gene: TRBV5-6; J gene: TRBJ2-1; CDR3 protein: CASSGTSGSYNEQFF
V gene: TRBV23-1; J gene: -; CDR3 protein: CATPIRGAYEQYF
V gene: TRBV18; J gene: TRBJ2-1; CDR3 protein: CASSQLAVTNEQFF
V gene: TRBV7-9; J gene: TRBJ2-5; CDR3 protein: CASSLAVAGQETQYF
V gene: TRBV10-2; J gene: TRBJ2-7; CDR3 protein: CASSEVSGAYEQYF
V gene: TRBV28; J gene: TRBJ1-2; CDR3 protein: CATAVFLDTLGKNYGYTF
V gene: TRBV2; J gene: TRBJ2-5; CDR3 protein: CASSDQRERGSQYF
V gene: TRBV19; J gene: TRBJ2-7; CDR3 protein: CASSPWPGGYEQYF
V gene: TRBV19; J gene: TRBJ2-1; CDR3 protein: CASSIDLAALTYNEQFF
V gene: TRBV7-2; J gene: TRBJ1-2; CDR3 protein: CASSPGFRSDYGYTF
V gene: TRBV27; J gene: TRBJ2-7; CDR3 protein: CASSPQGLAGLYEQYF
V gene: TRBV10-3; J gene: -; CDR3 protein: CAISGRTSALHSYEQYF
V gene: TRBV28; J gene: TRBJ1-2; CDR3 protein: CASSLGQPRGYTF
V gene: TRBV7-9; J gene: TRBJ2-1; CDR3 protein: CASSLATGTPNNEQFF
V gene: TRBV4-1; J gene: TRBJ2-3; CDR3 protein: CASSQDSNTQYF
V gene: TRBV6-5; J gene: TRBJ2-7; CDR3 protein: CALRGSSYEQYF
V gene: TRBV5-1; J gene: TRBJ1-5; CDR3 protein: CASSPSPVERGNQPQHF
V gene: TRBV4-3; J gene: TRBJ2-7; CDR3 protein: CASSPGTGGYEQYF
V gene: TRBV30; J gene: TRBJ2-3; CDR3 protein: CVMGRSTDTQYF
V gene: TRBV11-2; J gene: TRBJ1-1; CDR3 protein: CASRERALNTEAFF